A single sample gave rise to the 21 T cell receptor beta chains below, sequenced in a study of technical replicates of blood from several donors. The protocol was immunoSEQ multiplex PCR, while the TCRdb copy is restricted to in-frame clones and leaves out a portion. The data contain some 69,000 clones, about 90% of them seen just once; the ten biggest clones take up roughly 4.8%. Sequencing used PBMCs. All receptors derive from a human donor in good health. Some clones in this sample may be carry-over from other donors' samples.

V is TRBV15 and J is TRBJ2-3, with TRBD1 matching 9 bases. The germline CDR1 and CDR2 sequences are LNHNV and YYDKDF (reference sequence). V lost 4 bases to trimming and J lost 4 bases; unmatched junction nucleotides: 3. This CDR3 comprises 14 residues. The CDR3 coding sequence is TGTGCCACCAGCATAGGGACAGGGCCAGATACGCAGTATTTT. Protein product: CATSIGTGPDTQYF.

The V and J genes are TRBV6-5 and TRBJ1-5; 7 bases line up with TRBD1. This CDR3 contains 14 residues. Germline V gene sequence: CDR1 MNHEY, CDR2 SVGAGI. With V trimmed by 5 bases and J by 7 bases, 8 bases remained unmatched. The CDR3 spells CASSNRQGRQPQHF. The DNA for the CDR3 is TGTGCCAGCAGTAACCGACAGGGCCGCCAGCCCCAGCATTTT.

The J gene is TRBJ2-1, the V gene TRBV2; 7 nucleotides line up with TRBD1. This CDR3 is built from 15 residues. Germline CDR1 and CDR2: SNHLY and FYNNEI. V gave up 8 bases and J gave up 3 bases; unmatched junction bases: 10. CDR3 nucleotide sequence: TGTGCCAGCCAAATCTACCAGGGGGTCTACAATGAGCAGTTCTTC. It translates to CASQIYQGVYNEQFF.

The chain uses TRBV4-2 and TRBJ2-2, with 8 bases aligning to TRBD2. Per germline, CDR1 LGHNA and CDR2 YNFKEQ. Germline trimming cut 1 base from V and 1 base from J; bases unmatched to any gene: 5. The CDR3 length is 17 residues. The CDR3 coding sequence is TGTGCCAGCAGCCAAGGGGGTGGGACTAGGAACACCGGGGAGCTGTTTTTT. Its protein product is CASSQGGGTRNTGELFF.

The V and J genes are TRBV4-2 and TRBJ2-5, with 8 bases identical to TRBD1. The germline V gene has CDR1 LGHNA and CDR2 YNFKEQ. With V trimmed by 1 base and J by 2 bases, 0 bases remained unmatched. The CDR3 length is 14 residues. The CDR3 loop is CASSQGTGQETQYF. The CDR3, as DNA: TGTGCCAGCAGCCAAGGGACAGGGCAAGAGACCCAGTACTTC.

V is TRBV11-2 and J is TRBJ2-7; 10 bases align to TRBD2. There are 14 residues in the CDR3. CDR1 is SGHAT, CDR2 FQNNGV, per germline. After removal of 1 base from V and 12 bases from J, the junction contained 9 bases not matched to a gene. DNA of the CDR3: TGTGCCAGCAGCTTAGGAACTAGCGGGGCCTCGGGGTACTTC. It is translated as CASSLGTSGASGYF. The whole variable domain, remainder taken from reference TRBV11-2 and TRBJ2-7, is EAGVAQSPRYKIIEKRQSVAFWCNPISGHATLYWYQQILGQGPKLLIQFQNNGVVDDSQLPKDRFSAERLKGVDSTLKIQPAKLEDSAVYLCASSLGTSGASGYFGPGTRLTVT.

The rearrangement joins TRBV30 to TRBJ2-1; the match to TRBD2 covers 7 bases. Germline assignment: CDR1 GTSNPN and CDR2 SVGIG (reference sequence). V shed 1 base, J shed 3 bases, and the junction held 6 bases outside the gene matches. The CDR3 consists of 15 residues. CDR3 nucleotide sequence: TGTGCCTGGAGTGACCCACTAGCGTACTACAATGAGCAGTTCTTC. Protein sequence: CAWSDPLAYYNEQFF.

The J gene is TRBJ2-3, the V gene TRBV7-2; D may be TRBD2 (5 bases). CDR3 size: 14 residues. Germline V gene sequence: CDR1 SGHTA, CDR2 FQGNSA. V was pared by 3 bases and J by 6 bases, with 13 bases between. The CDR3 reads CASSFGGSFDTQYF. CDR3 DNA sequence: TGTGCCAGCAGCTTTGGCGGGTCCTTCGATACGCAGTATTTT. The whole variable domain, filled in from reference TRBV7-2 and TRBJ2-3, reads GAGVSQSPSNKVTEKGKDVELRCDPISGHTALYWYRQSLGQGLEFLIYFQGNSAPDKSGLPSDRFSAERTGGSVSTLTIQRTQQEDSAVYLCASSFGGSFDTQYFGPGTRLTVL.

The rearrangement uses TRBV11-3 and TRBJ2-2; D is perhaps TRBD2 (6 bases). V was trimmed by 1 base and J by 2 bases, leaving 11 bases between them. The germline gives CDR1 SGHNT, CDR2 YENEEA. The CDR3 is 16 residues long. The CDR3 sequence is CASSLGRGSNTGELFF. The CDR3 bases are TGTGCCAGCAGCTTAGGTCGGGGGAGCAACACCGGGGAGCTGTTTTTT.

This clone has at least ten counts. The genes are TRBV10-1 and TRBJ2-2; D may be TRBD2 (5 bases). Germline V gene lookup returns CDR1 WNHNN and CDR2 SYGVQD (reference sequence). V lost 0 bases and J lost 1, with 12 bases in between. The CDR3 loop spans 17 amino acids. The DNA for the CDR3 is TGCGCCAGCAGTGAGTCGACTCGTAGCGTGAACACCGGGGAGCTGTTTTTT. Protein product: CASSESTRSVNTGELFF.

Turning to this clone: Other nucleotide sequences in the sample specify the same CDR3. Here the CDR3 DNA reads TGTGCCAGCAGCTCTAGCGGGGGCACCTACAATGAGCAGTTCTTC. It is translated as CASSSSGGTYNEQFF. This chain links TRBV9 with TRBJ2-1, with TRBD2 identical over 10 bases. The germline V gene has CDR1 SGDLS and CDR2 YYNGEE. The ends lost 4 bases at V and 2 bases at J; junction bases unmatched: 3. The CDR3 is made up of 15 amino acids.

This clone occurred once. CDR3 amino acids: CASSSLGGDTDTQYF. For the CDR3, the DNA is TGTGCCAGCAGCTCGTTAGGGGGGGATACAGATACGCAGTATTTT. The chain links TRBV7-9 to TRBJ2-3; weak D call: TRBD2 (7 bases). Trimming left V 4 bases short and J 3 bases short, with 14 bases between. The CDR3 sequence is 15 residues long. Germline-derived CDR1 and CDR2 are SEHNR and FQNEAQ (reference sequence).

This chain links TRBV5-1 with TRBJ1-2, with 9 bases identical to TRBD1. CDR1 and CDR2 from the germline V gene are SGHRS and YFSETQ. V lost 4 bases, J lost 5 bases, and 3 bases stayed unmatched. The CDR3 runs to 13 residues. The CDR3 sequence is CASSLDRGYGYTF. CDR3 in DNA: TGCGCCAGCAGCCTGGACAGGGGTTATGGCTACACCTTC.

The genes are TRBV29-1 and TRBJ2-3; D unclear. CDR1 and CDR2 (germline): SQVTM, ANQGSEA. The CDR3 is 13 residues long. Trimming shortened V by 3 bases and J by 0 bases, and 7 bases separated the two germline ends. As DNA, the CDR3 is TGCAGCGTTGAGGTCGGTAGCACAGATACGCAGTATTTT. It specifies CSVEVGSTDTQYF.

The rearrangement joins TRBV6-1 to TRBJ1-4; 8 bases are a match to TRBD1. This CDR3 contains 14 residues. Per the germline V gene, CDR1 is MNHNS and CDR2 is SASEGT. Unmatched junction bases numbered 7, after V lost 6 bases and J lost 7 bases. CDR3 residues: CASRTGEIGEKLFF. As DNA, the CDR3 is TGTGCCAGCAGGACAGGGGAGATCGGTGAAAAACTGTTTTTT.

This clone came up once. The CDR3 protein is CASSPTGTKTGELFF. The CDR3 DNA follows: TGTGCCAGCAGCCCGACCGGGACTAAAACCGGGGAGCTGTTTTTT. V is TRBV7-2 and J is TRBJ2-2, with 7 positions matching TRBD2. The V gene's germline CDR1 is SGHTA and CDR2 FQGNSA. V shed 5 bases, J shed 5 bases, and the junction held 8 bases outside the gene matches. The CDR3 is made up of 15 amino acids. Full variable domain (remainder filled in from reference TRBV7-2 and TRBJ2-2): GAGVSQSPSNKVTEKGKDVELRCDPISGHTALYWYRQSLGQGLEFLIYFQGNSAPDKSGLPSDRFSAERTGGSVSTLTIQRTQQEDSAVYLCASSPTGTKTGELFFGEGSRLTVL.

The chain carries TRBV30 and TRBJ1-5, with D perhaps TRBD1 (5 bases). Looked up from germline, CDR1 is GTSNPN and CDR2 is SVGIG (reference sequence). Trimming shortened V by 0 bases and J by 7 bases, and 7 bases separated the two germline ends. This CDR3 spans 12 amino acids. CDR3 amino acids: CAWSVGGQPQHF. CDR3 nucleotides: TGTGCCTGGAGTGTGGGGGGGCAGCCCCAGCATTTT.

The chain links TRBV5-5 to TRBJ2-7, with 13 positions matching TRBD2. The CDR3 spans 17 residues. Germline V gene data show CDR1 as SGHKS and CDR2 as YYEKEE (reference sequence). The V gene end was trimmed by 3 bases and the J gene end by 2 bases; junction bases not matched to a gene: 8. The CDR3 sequence is CASSWGLAGLIPYEQYF. The CDR3 DNA is TGTGCCAGCAGCTGGGGACTAGCGGGACTAATACCCTACGAGCAGTACTTC.

The V call is TRBV21-1, the J call TRBJ2-7; TRBD1, the table's D call, was not compared with the DNA. TRBV21-1 is described as a pseudogene. This CDR3 has 12 residues. CDR3 DNA: TGTGCCAGCCCACAGGGGAACCACGAGCAGTACTTC. Amino acid sequence: CASPQGNHEQYF.

This clone came up once. V usage is TRBV6-5 and J usage is TRBJ1-2; 7 positions agree with TRBD1. The CDR3 contains 14 residues. From germline, CDR1 is MNHEY and CDR2 SVGAGI. Germline trimming cut 5 bases from V and 4 bases from J; bases unmatched to any gene: 7. CDR3 protein: CASSPRDRLYGYTF. The CDR3 nucleotides are TGTGCCAGCAGTCCTCGGGACAGACTCTATGGCTACACCTTC.

The CDR3 sequence: CASRTVNSYEQYF. The CDR3 nucleotides read TGTGCCAGCAGAACGGTTAACTCCTACGAGCAGTACTTC. This chain connects TRBV5-5 to TRBJ2-7, with D hard to call. Between the trimmed V and J ends, which lost 5 bases and 0 bases, there was a span of 9 bases. Germline-derived CDR1 and CDR2 are SGHKS and YYEKEE (reference sequence). CDR3 length equals 13 residues. The full variable domain, completed using reference TRBV5-5 and TRBJ2-7, is DAGVTQSPTHLIKTRGQQVTLRCSPISGHKSVSWYQQVLGQGPQFIFQYYEKEERGRGNFPDRFSARQFPNYSSELNVNALLLGDSALYLCASRTVNSYEQYFGPGTRLTVT.